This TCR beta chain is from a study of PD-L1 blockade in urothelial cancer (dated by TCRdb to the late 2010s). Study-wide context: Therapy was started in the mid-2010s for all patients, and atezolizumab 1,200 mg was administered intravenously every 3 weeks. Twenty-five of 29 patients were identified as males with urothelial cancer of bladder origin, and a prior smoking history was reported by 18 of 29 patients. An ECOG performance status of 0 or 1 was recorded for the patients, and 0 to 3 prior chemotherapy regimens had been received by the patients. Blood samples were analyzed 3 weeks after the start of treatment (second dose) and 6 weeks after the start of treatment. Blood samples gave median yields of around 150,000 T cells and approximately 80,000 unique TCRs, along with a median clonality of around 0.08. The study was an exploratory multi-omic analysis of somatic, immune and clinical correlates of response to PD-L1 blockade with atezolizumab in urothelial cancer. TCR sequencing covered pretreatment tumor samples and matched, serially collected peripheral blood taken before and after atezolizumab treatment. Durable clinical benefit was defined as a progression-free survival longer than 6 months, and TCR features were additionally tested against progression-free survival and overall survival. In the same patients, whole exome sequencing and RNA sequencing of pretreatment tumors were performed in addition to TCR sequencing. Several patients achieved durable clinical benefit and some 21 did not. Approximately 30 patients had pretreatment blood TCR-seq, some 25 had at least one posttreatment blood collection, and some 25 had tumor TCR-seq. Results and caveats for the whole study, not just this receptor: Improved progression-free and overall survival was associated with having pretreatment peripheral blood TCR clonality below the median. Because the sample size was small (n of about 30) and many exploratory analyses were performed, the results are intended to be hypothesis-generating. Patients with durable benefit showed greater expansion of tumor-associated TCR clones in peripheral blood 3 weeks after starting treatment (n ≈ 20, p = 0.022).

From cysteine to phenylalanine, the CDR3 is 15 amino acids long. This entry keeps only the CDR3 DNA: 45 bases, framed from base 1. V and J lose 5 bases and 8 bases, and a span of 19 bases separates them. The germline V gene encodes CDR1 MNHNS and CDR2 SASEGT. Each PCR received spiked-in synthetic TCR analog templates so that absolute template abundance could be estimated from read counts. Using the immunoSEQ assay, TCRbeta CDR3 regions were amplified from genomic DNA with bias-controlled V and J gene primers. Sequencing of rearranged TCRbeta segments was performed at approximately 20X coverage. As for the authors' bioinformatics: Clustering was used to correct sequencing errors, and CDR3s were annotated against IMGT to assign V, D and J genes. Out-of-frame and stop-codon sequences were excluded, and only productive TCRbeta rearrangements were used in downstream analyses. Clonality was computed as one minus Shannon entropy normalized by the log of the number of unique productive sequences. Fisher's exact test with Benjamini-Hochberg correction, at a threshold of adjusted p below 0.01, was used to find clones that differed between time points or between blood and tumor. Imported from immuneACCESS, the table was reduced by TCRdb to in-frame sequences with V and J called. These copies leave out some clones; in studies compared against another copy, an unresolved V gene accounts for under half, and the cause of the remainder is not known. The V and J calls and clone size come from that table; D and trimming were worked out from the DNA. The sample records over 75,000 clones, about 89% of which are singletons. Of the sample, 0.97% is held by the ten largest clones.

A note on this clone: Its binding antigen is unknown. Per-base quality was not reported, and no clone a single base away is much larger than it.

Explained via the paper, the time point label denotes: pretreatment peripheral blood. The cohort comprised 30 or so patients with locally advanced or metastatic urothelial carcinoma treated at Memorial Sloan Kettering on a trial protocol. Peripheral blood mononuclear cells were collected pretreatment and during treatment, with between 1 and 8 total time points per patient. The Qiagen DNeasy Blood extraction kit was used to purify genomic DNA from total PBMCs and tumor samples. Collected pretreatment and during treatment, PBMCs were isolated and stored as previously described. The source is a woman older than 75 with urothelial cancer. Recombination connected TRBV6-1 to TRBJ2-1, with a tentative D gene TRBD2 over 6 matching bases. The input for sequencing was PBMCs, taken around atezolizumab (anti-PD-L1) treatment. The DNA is TGTGCCAGCAGTCAAAGCATCGGGGGTTTCCATGAGCAGTTCTTC. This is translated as CASSQSIGGFHEQFF.